This is a list of T cell receptor beta chains from one sample in a study of T cell responses to AZD1222 COVID-19 vaccine. The table came from immunoSEQ multiplex PCR; TCRdb's copy has only in-frame clones and leaves some out. Of 120,000 or so clones in the sample, about nine tenths were seen once. Sample: peripheral blood, taken on day 0 of AZD1222 vaccination. These receptors all stem from an adult in good health. The CDR3 runs from the conserved cysteine through the conserved F or W. A D gene is named only where the DNA matches it firmly. A row's size may be missing; if present it is once, few, many or a size class.

.	TRBV5-4	.	TRBJ1-2	CASSLITEDGGYTF	TGTGCCAGCAGCCTTATAACAGAGGATGGGGGCTACACCTTC
TRBD1	TRBV28	.	TRBJ2-7	CASSPEDRDEQYF	TGTGCCAGCAGTCCCGAGGACAGGGACGAGCAGTACTTC
.	TRBV6-5	.	TRBJ1-2	CASQGGYGYTF	TGTGCCAGCCAGGGAGGATATGGCTACACCTTC
.	TRBV7-2	.	TRBJ2-4	CASSLKGGVNIQYF	TGTGCCAGCAGCTTAAAAGGGGGGGTTAACATTCAGTACTTC
.	TRBV5-6	.	TRBJ1-1	CASSLAGDTEAFF	TGTGCCAGCAGCTTGGCGGGGGACACTGAAGCTTTCTTT
.	TRBV27	.	TRBJ1-1	CASSPQGSTEAFF	TGTGCCAGCAGTCCCCAGGGGAGCACTGAAGCTTTCTTT
.	TRBV7-9	.	TRBJ2-1	CASSLNSGSNYNEQFF	TGTGCCAGCAGCTTAAATAGCGGATCGAATTACAATGAGCAGTTCTTC
.	TRBV6-1	few	TRBJ1-5	CASSEGRWLSSNQPQHF	TGTGCCAGCAGTGAAGGGAGGTGGCTCAGTAGCAATCAGCCCCAGCATTTT
.	TRBV6-2/TRBV6-3	.	TRBJ2-7	CASSYGLVDEQYF	TGTGCCAGCAGTTACGGGCTTGTGGACGAGCAGTACTTC
.	TRBV7-8	.	TRBJ1-1	CASSLVVGRANTEAFF	TGTGCCAGCAGCTTAGTAGTCGGCAGGGCGAACACTGAAGCTTTCTTT
TRBD1	TRBV5-1	.	TRBJ2-2	CASSLPRTGSGELFF	TGCGCCAGCAGCTTGCCCCGGACAGGATCCGGGGAGCTGTTTTTT
.	TRBV28	.	TRBJ1-5	CASSFMGAVNQPQHF	TGTGCCAGCAGTTTTATGGGGGCTGTAAATCAGCCCCAGCATTTT
.	TRBV29-1	.	TRBJ1-1	CSVVRGLNTEAFF	TGCAGCGTTGTTCGGGGATTGAACACTGAAGCTTTCTTT
TRBD2	TRBV2	.	TRBJ2-7	CASSEVAGGSGEQYF	TGTGCCAGCAGTGAGGTAGCGGGAGGTTCGGGCGAGCAGTACTTC
.	TRBV10-3	.	TRBJ2-1	CAISERQDLEQFF	TGTGCCATCAGTGAACGGCAGGATCTTGAGCAGTTCTTC
.	TRBV19	.	TRBJ1-2	CASSSLPIPNYTF	TGTGCCAGTAGTTCTCTCCCCATACCTAACTACACCTTC
.	TRBV4-1	.	TRBJ2-7	CASSHARFGEQYF	TGCGCCAGCAGCCACGCCCGGTTCGGCGAGCAGTACTTC
.	TRBV6-5	.	TRBJ2-7	CASTSGADPYEQYF	TGTGCCAGCACCTCCGGGGCGGACCCCTACGAGCAGTACTTC